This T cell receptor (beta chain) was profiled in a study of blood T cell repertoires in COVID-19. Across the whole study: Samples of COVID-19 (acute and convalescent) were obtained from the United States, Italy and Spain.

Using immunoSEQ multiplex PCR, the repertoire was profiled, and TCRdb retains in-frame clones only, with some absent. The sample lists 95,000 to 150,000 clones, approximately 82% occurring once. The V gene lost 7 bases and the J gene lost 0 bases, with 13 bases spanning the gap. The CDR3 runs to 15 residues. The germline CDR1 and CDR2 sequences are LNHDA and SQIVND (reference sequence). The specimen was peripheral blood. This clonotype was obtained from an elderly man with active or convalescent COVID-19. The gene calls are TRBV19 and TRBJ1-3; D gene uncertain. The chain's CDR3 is CASTSAKSSGNTIYF. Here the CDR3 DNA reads TGTGCCAGTACCTCAGCGAAAAGCTCTGGAAACACCATATATTTT.